This TCR beta chain was recovered during a study of vaccination and CD4 T cells after COVID-19. Once obtained from cultured CD4+ T cells, the DNA was sequenced using the Oncomine TCR Beta short-read assay. One entry per CDR3 protein, called by TCRdb with MiXCR from the PCR reads. The sample holds fewer than 3,000 distinct CDR3 sequences; 15% to 20% are singletons and the top ten take 20% to 30%. In this sample, this clonotype turned up a few times. Its antigen is as yet unknown. Per germline, CDR1 MGHRA and CDR2 YSYEKL. The CDR3 loop spans 15 amino acids. With 0 bases removed from V and 5 bases from J, the gap between germline ends came to 13 bases. Treatment meaning: approximately 9-day PBMC culture with coronavirus spike peptide pools or control peptides (ViraFEST assay). Those CD4+ T cells from the unexposed donor predate the COVID-19 pandemic (2011-2018).

The receptor's source is a human donor in good health. The sample consisted of CD4+ T cells from blood, cultured in vitro. This chain joins TRBV4-1 and TRBJ1-1; TRBD1 might be the D (5 bases). CDR3 in amino acids: CASSQDGRGFTEAFF. The DNA of the CDR3 is TGCGCCAGCAGCCAAGATGGGAGGGGTTTTACTGAAGCTTTCTTT.